Listed here are 25 T cell receptor beta chains from one sample, sequenced in a study of T cell responses to AZD1222 COVID-19 vaccine. Profiled with immunoSEQ multiplex PCR; TCRdb holds only in-frame clones, not every one. Of about 42,000 clones in the sample, around four fifths were seen once. Sequences were derived from peripheral blood, sampled 28 days after the second AZD1222 dose. These receptors were taken from an adult who received the AZD1222 COVID-19 vaccine.

The rearrangement joins TRBV3-1 (or the pseudogene TRBV3-2) to TRBJ1-4, with unresolved D. The V end was cut by 2 bases, the J end by 5 bases, with 12 bases between. The CDR3 length is 15 residues. Germline CDR1 is LGHDT and CDR2 is YNNKEL (reference sequence). In nucleotides, the CDR3 is TGTGCCAGCAGCCAAAGGCCGGGGAAGAATGAAAAACTGTTTTTT. Translation gives CASSQRPGKNEKLFF.

This rearrangement joins TRBV18 to TRBJ2-6, with D possibly being TRBD2 (6 bases). The V gene's germline CDR1 is KGHSH and CDR2 LQKENI. Trimming stripped 3 bases from V and 0 bases from J, with 12 bases between. CDR3 length equals 17 residues. CDR3 nucleotide sequence: TGTGCCAGCTCACCGGGGGGACTGCCCTCTGGGGCCAACGTCCTGACTTTC. Translation: CASSPGGLPSGANVLTF. The variable domain in full, completed from reference TRBV18 and TRBJ2-6, reads NAGVMQNPRHLVRRRGQEARLRCSPMKGHSHVYWYRQLPEEGLKFMVYLQKENIIDESGMPKERFSAEFPKEGPSILRIQQVVRGDSAAYFCASSPGGLPSGANVLTFGAGSRLTVL.

In its sample, this clone was seen once. This chain connects TRBV5-4 to TRBJ2-3; 8 bases align to TRBD1. After removal of 5 bases from V and 11 bases from J, the junction contained 7 bases not matched to a gene. CDR1 and CDR2 (germline): SGHNT, YYREEE (reference sequence). The CDR3 extends over 12 amino acids. This CDR3 reads CASSQTGTGQYF. DNA for the CDR3: TGTGCCAGCAGTCAGACCGGGACAGGGCAGTATTTT.

The CDR3: CATSRPYSRGDVTDTQYF. In DNA form, the CDR3 reads TGTGCCACCAGCAGACCCTACTCTAGGGGGGACGTCACAGATACGCAGTATTTT. The rearrangement uses TRBV15 and TRBJ2-3; D may match TRBD1 or TRBD2 (6 bases each). The length of the CDR3 is 18 residues. The V end lost 2 bases, the J end lost 2 bases, and 20 bases lay between the germline ends. CDR1 is LNHNV and CDR2 is YYDKDF in the germline V gene (reference sequence).

The chain uses TRBV5-1 and TRBJ1-1; no clear D gene. V shed 1 base and J shed 0 bases, with 7 bases lying between them. This CDR3 has 14 residues. In germline, CDR1 is SGHRS, CDR2 YFSETQ. The CDR3 reads CASSLQTMNTEAFF. CDR3 sequence (DNA): TGCGCCAGCAGCTTGCAGACCATGAACACTGAAGCTTTCTTT.

The chain couples TRBV9 to TRBJ1-5, with TRBD1 identical over 9 bases. Unmatched junction bases numbered 7, after V lost 5 bases and J lost 1 base. Germline CDR1 is SGDLS and CDR2 is YYNGEE. The CDR3 consists of 16 residues. The CDR3 region is CASSSQGARSNQPQHF. The CDR3 coding sequence is TGTGCCAGCAGTTCACAGGGGGCGCGGAGCAATCAGCCCCAGCATTTT.

The rearrangement joins TRBV9 to TRBJ2-7; 12 nucleotides match TRBD2. V was pared by 0 bases and J by 5 bases, with 6 bases of the junction left unmatched. Germline CDR1 and CDR2: SGDLS and YYNGEE. There are 16 residues in the CDR3. Written as DNA, the CDR3 is TGTGCCAGCAGCGTAGGTCCTAGCGGGGGGGTAAACGAGCAGTACTTC. Protein sequence: CASSVGPSGGVNEQYF.

The V and J genes are TRBV27 and TRBJ1-1, with D maybe TRBD1 (5 bases). Per the germline V gene, CDR1 is MNHEY and CDR2 is SMNVEV (reference sequence). V was shortened by 8 bases and J by 7 bases, with 14 bases between the two germline ends. This CDR3 comprises 12 residues. CDR3 DNA sequence: TGTGCCAGCCGAACTCCCGGGGGTGAAGCTTTCTTT. Its protein is CASRTPGGEAFF.

The chain carries TRBV19 and TRBJ1-1; a possible D gene is TRBD1 (5 bases). Germline-derived CDR1 and CDR2 are LNHDA and SQIVND (reference sequence). With 3 bases removed from V and 4 bases from J, the gap between germline ends came to 12 bases. The length of the CDR3 is 14 residues. CDR3 DNA sequence: TGTGCCAGTAGTATCCAGCAGGGATTCACTGAAGCTTTCTTT. Translation gives CASSIQQGFTEAFF.

The chain recombines TRBV7-9 with TRBJ2-7; no clear D. Germline V lookup: CDR1 SEHNR, CDR2 FQNEAQ (reference sequence). V was pared by 4 bases and J by 2 bases, with 24 bases between. CDR3 length: 18 residues. Here the CDR3 DNA reads TGTGCCAGCAGCTCTATCCTAAAACCAATGGTGGATCCCTACGAGCAGTACTTC. This encodes CASSSILKPMVDPYEQYF.

This clone has just one count. The V call is TRBV9, the J call TRBJ1-1, with D perhaps TRBD1 (6 bases). Germline CDR1 reads SGDLS; CDR2 reads YYNGEE. CDR3 length: 14 amino acids. Trimming took 4 bases from V and 0 from J, leaving 10 bases between them. This chain's CDR3 is CASSQGNLNTEAFF. In DNA, the CDR3 is TGTGCCAGCAGCCAGGGGAATCTGAACACTGAAGCTTTCTTT.

J is TRBJ1-3 and V is TRBV4-2; 7 positions agree with TRBD1. Per germline, CDR1 LGHNA and CDR2 YNFKEQ. The CDR3 is 16 residues long. The ends lost 4 bases at V and 2 bases at J; junction bases unmatched: 8. The CDR3 coding sequence is TGTGCCAGCAGCCCTCACCGGGACAGCCCTGGAAACACCATATATTTT. It specifies CASSPHRDSPGNTIYF.

The chain couples TRBV28 to TRBJ2-3, with 9 bases matching TRBD1. V shed 6 bases, J shed 2 bases, and the junction held 12 bases outside the gene matches. Germline V gives CDR1 MDHEN, CDR2 SYDVKM. The CDR3 length is 17 residues. This CDR3 reads CASSPVAGQGITDTQYF. CDR3 coding DNA: TGTGCCAGCAGCCCCGTTGCCGGACAGGGGATCACAGATACGCAGTATTTT.

The rearrangement links TRBV18 to TRBJ2-7; the D gene is possibly TRBD2 (5 bases). V was cut by 2 bases and J by 1 base, with 15 bases left in between. In germline, CDR1 is KGHSH, CDR2 LQKENI. This CDR3 contains 16 residues. CDR3 bases: TGTGCCAGCTCACCAAACCTAGCCCTCGCTTCCTACGAGCAGTACTTC. Translation gives CASSPNLALASYEQYF.

V gene TRBV19 combines with J gene TRBJ2-3; 8 bases align to TRBD1. The CDR3 sequence is 15 residues long. Germline V gene lookup returns CDR1 LNHDA and CDR2 SQIVND (reference sequence). V shed 4 bases, J shed 4 bases, and the junction held 7 bases outside the gene matches. Written as DNA, the CDR3 is TGTGCCAGTAGTACGCCGGGACAGGCGGCAGATACGCAGTATTTT. This sequence encodes CASSTPGQAADTQYF. Using reference TRBV19 and TRBJ2-3 for the parts outside the CDR3, the full variable domain is DGGITQSPKYLFRKEGQNVTLSCEQNLNHDAMYWYRQDPGQGLRLIYYSQIVNDFQKGDIAEGYSVSREKKESFPLTVTSAQKNPTAFYLCASSTPGQAADTQYFGPGTRLTVL.

This clone was counted a single time. The chain combines TRBV5-5 with TRBJ1-6; maybe TRBD1 (6 bases). The CDR3 loop spans 20 amino acids. Trimming pared 0 bases from V and 0 bases from J, leaving 19 bases between. Looked up from germline, CDR1 is SGHKS and CDR2 is YYEKEE (reference sequence). DNA for the CDR3: TGTGCCAGCAGCTTGGTTGCGGGGGGCTCAGCCGCCTCCTATAATTCACCCCTCCACTTT. This sequence encodes CASSLVAGGSAASYNSPLHF.

This chain connects TRBV19 to TRBJ2-3; 11 bases are shared with TRBD2. There are 16 residues in the CDR3. Germline CDR1 and CDR2: LNHDA and SQIVND (reference sequence). V trimming: 4 bases; J trimming: 3 bases; junction bases outside the gene matches: 6. As DNA, the CDR3 is TGTGCCAGTAGTAGCCTAGCGGGGGGCCCGACAGATACGCAGTATTTT. Translation gives CASSSLAGGPTDTQYF.

The CDR3 region has the DNA TGTGCCAGCTCCTCTGCTCTCAACGAGCAGTACTTC. Protein sequence: CASSSALNEQYF. V is TRBV13 and J is TRBJ2-7; D remains unclear. Germline V gene data show CDR1 as PRHDT and CDR2 as FYEKMQ (reference sequence). The CDR3 consists of 12 residues. Trimming shortened V by 8 bases and J by 5 bases, and 13 bases separated the two germline ends.

The chain combines TRBV19 with TRBJ2-7; no firm D call. Germline lookup yields CDR1 LNHDA and CDR2 SQIVND (reference sequence). The CDR3 covers 15 residues. Trimming removed 3 bases at V and 0 bases at J, with 12 bases between. In nucleotides, the CDR3 is TGTGCCAGTAGTATTGACTCTAGAAGCTCCTACGAGCAGTACTTC. Its translation: CASSIDSRSSYEQYF.

The chain recombines TRBV6-5 with TRBJ2-1, with D perhaps TRBD1 or TRBD2 (5 bases each). Trimming removed 7 bases at V and 8 bases at J, with 12 bases between. This CDR3 is 12 amino acids long. Germline V gene sequence: CDR1 MNHEY, CDR2 SVGAGI. This CDR3 reads CASTNRGDEQFF. The CDR3 coding sequence is TGTGCCAGCACCAACCGAGGGGATGAGCAGTTCTTC.

The chain is built from TRBV6-4 and TRBJ2-3; tentative D call: TRBD2 (6 bases). CDR1 and CDR2 from the germline V gene are MRHNA and SNTAGT. With 6 bases removed from V and 0 bases from J, the gap between germline ends came to 13 bases. The CDR3 is 15 amino acids. CDR3 amino acids: CASRPEEGSTDTQYF. The CDR3 DNA is TGTGCCAGCAGGCCCGAGGAGGGTAGCACAGATACGCAGTATTTT.

This sequence joins TRBV6-6 and TRBJ2-1; D is perhaps TRBD2 (5 bases). The CDR3 totals 14 residues. V dropped 8 bases and J dropped 5 bases, with 16 bases sitting between them. From germline, CDR1 is MNHNY and CDR2 SVGAGI (reference sequence). CDR3 loop: CASLTSGAHNEQFF. Here the CDR3 DNA reads TGTGCCAGCCTTACAAGCGGAGCGCACAATGAGCAGTTCTTC.

CDR3 sequence reads: CASSPQWVSDTQYF. As DNA, the CDR3 is TGTGCCAGTAGCCCTCAATGGGTGTCAGATACGCAGTATTTT. The J gene is TRBJ2-3, the V gene TRBV19; D is unresolved. The CDR3 loop spans 14 amino acids. Germline values: CDR1 LNHDA, CDR2 SQIVND (reference sequence). V was pared by 6 bases and J by 4 bases, with 14 bases between.

This clone was recorded only once. The V call is TRBV5-1, the J call TRBJ2-1; D is uncertain. Trimming left V 0 bases short and J 5 bases short, with 9 bases between. CDR1 SGHRS and CDR2 YFSETQ come from the germline V gene. This CDR3 is 14 amino acids long. The CDR3 nucleotides read TGCGCCAGCAGCTTGGGTAAGGTGAACAATGAGCAGTTCTTC. Translating gives CASSLGKVNNEQFF.

This chain joins TRBV7-2 and TRBJ1-2; 7 bases are a match to TRBD1. The CDR3 loop spans 14 amino acids. J was trimmed by 8 bases and V by 0 bases; bases with no gene match: 6. Germline lookup yields CDR1 SGHTA and CDR2 FQGNSA. CDR3 DNA sequence: TGTGCCAGCAGCTTAGCACAGGGGCTAGAGGGCTACACCTTC. It translates to CASSLAQGLEGYTF.